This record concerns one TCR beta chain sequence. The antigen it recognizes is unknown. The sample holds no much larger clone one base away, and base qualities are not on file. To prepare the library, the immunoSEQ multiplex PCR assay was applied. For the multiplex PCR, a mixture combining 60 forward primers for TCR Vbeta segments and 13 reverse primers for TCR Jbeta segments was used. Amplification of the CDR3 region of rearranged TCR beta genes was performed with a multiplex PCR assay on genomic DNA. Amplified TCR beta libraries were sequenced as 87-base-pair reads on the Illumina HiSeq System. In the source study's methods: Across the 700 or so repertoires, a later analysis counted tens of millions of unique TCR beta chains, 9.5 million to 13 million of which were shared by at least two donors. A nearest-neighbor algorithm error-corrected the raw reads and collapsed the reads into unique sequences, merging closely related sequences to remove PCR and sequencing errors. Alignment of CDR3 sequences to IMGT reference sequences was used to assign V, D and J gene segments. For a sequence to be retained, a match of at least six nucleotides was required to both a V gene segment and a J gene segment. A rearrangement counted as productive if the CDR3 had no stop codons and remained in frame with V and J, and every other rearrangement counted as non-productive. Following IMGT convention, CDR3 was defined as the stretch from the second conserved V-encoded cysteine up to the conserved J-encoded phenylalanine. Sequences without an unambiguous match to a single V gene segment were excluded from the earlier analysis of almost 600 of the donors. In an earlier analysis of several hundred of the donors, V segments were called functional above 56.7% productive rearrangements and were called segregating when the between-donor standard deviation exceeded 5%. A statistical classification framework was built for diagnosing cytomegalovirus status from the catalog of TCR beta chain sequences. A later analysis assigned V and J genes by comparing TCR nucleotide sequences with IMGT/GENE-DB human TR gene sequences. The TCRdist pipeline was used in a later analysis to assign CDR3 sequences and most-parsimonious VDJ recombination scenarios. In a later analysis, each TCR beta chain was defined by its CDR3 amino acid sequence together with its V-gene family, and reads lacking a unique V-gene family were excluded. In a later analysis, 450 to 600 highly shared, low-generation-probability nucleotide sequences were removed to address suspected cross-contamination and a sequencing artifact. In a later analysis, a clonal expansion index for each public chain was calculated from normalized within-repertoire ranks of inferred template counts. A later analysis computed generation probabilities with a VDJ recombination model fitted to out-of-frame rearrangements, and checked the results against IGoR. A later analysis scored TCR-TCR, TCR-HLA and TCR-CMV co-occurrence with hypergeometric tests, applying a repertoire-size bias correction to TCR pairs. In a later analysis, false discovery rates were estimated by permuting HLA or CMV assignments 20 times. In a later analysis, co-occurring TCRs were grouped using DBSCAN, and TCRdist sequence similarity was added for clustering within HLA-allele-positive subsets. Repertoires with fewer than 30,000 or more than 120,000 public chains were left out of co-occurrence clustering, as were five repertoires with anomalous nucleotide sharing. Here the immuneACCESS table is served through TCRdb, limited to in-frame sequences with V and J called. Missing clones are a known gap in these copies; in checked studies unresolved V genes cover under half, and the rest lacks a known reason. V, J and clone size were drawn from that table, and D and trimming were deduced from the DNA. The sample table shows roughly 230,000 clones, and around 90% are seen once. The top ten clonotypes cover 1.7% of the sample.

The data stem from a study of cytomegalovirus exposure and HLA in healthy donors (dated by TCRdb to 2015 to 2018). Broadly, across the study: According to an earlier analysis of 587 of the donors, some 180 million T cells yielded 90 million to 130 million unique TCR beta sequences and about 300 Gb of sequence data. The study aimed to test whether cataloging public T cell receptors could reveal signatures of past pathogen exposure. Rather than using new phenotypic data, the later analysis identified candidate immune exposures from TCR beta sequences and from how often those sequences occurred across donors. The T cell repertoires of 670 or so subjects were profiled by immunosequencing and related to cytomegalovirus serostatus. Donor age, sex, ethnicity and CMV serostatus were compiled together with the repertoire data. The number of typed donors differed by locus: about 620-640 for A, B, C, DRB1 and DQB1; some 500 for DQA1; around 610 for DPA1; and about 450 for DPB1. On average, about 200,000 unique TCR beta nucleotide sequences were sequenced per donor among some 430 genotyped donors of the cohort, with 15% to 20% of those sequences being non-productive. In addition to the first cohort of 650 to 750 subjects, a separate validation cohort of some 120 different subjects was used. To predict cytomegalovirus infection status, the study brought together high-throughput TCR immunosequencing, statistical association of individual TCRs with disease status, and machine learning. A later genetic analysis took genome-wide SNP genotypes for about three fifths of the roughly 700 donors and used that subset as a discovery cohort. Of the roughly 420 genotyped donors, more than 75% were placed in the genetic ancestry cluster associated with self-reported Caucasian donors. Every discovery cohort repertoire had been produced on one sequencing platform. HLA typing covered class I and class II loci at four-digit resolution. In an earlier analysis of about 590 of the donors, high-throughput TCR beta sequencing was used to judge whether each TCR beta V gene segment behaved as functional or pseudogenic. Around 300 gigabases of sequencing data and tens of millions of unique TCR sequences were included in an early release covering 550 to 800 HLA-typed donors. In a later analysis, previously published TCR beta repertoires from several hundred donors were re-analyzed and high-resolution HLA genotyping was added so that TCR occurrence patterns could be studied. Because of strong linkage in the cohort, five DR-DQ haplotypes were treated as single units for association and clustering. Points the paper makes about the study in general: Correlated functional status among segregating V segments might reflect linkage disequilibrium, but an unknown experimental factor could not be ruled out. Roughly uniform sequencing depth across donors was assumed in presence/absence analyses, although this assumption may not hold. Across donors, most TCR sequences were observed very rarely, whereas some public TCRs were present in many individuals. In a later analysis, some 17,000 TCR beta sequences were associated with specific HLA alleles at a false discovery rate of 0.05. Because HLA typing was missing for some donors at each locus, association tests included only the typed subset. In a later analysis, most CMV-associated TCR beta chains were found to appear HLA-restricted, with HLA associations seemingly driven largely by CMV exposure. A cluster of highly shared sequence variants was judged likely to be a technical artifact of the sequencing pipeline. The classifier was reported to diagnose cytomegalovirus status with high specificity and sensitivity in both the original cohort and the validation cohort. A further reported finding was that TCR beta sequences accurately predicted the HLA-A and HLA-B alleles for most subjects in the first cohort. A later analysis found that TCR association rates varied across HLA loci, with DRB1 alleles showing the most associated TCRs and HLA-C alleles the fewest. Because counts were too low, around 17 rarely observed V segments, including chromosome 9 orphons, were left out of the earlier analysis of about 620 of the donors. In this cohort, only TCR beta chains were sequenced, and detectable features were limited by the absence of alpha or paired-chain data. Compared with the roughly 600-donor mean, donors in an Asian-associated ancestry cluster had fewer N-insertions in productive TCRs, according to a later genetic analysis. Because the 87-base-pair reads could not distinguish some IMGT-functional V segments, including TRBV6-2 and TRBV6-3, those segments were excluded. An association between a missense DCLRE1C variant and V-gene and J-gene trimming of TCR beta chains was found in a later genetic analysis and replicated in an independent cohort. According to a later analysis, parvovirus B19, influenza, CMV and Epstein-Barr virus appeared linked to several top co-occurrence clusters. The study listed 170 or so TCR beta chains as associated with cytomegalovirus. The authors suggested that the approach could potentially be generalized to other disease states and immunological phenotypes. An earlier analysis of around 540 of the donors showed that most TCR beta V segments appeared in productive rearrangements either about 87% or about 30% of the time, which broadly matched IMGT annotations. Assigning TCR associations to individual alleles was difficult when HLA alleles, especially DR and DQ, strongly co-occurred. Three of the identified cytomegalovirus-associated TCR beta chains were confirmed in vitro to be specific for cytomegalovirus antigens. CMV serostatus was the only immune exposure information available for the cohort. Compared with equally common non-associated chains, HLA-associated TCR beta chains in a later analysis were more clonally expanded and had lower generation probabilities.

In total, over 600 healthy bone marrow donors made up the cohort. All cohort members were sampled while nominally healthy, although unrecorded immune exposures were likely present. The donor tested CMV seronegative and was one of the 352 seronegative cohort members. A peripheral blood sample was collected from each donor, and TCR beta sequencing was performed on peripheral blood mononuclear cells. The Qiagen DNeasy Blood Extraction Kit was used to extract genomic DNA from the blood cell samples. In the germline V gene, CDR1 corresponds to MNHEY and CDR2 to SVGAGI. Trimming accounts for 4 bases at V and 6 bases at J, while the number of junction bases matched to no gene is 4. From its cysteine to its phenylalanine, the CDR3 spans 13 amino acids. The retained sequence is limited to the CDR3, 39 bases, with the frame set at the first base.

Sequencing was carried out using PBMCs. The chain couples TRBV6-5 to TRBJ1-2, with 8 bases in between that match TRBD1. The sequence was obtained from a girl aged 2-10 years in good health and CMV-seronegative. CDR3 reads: CASSSGTGHGYTF. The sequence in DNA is TGTGCCAGCAGTTCCGGGACAGGCCATGGCTACACCTTC.